The TCR beta chain described here comes from a study of identical twins. As regards this clonotype: Its antigen remains unknown.

Points from the study as a whole: In cord blood, abundant beta clonotypes had fewer insertions; memory showed no trend. Excess low generation probability was seen in twin-shared out-of-frame alpha sequences.

The CDR3 sequence is 13 residues long. Germline CDR1 is MNHNY and CDR2 is SVGAGI (reference sequence). Trimming took off 0 bases at V and 3 bases at J, with 5 bases between the two ends. Template switching, a step in the protocol, added a universal primer site, and cDNA carried unique molecular identifiers. MiXCR was run by TCRdb on the 5' RACE reads, yielding one entry per CDR3 protein. The sample contains about 810,000 distinct CDR3 sequences, over 9% of which appear only once. These data were also filed under a second study, of yellow fever vaccine responses in identical twins. That paper states: As reported, the vaccine T cell response of twins seemed partly convergent and partly personalized.

The V gene is TRBV6-6, the J gene TRBJ1-1; no definite D call. The sample taken for sequencing was PBMCs. This receptor was obtained from a woman aged 18-35 years in good health. The CDR3 sequence: CASSYSEDTEAFF. The CDR3 bases are TGTGCCAGCAGTTACTCGGAAGACACTGAAGCTTTCTTT.